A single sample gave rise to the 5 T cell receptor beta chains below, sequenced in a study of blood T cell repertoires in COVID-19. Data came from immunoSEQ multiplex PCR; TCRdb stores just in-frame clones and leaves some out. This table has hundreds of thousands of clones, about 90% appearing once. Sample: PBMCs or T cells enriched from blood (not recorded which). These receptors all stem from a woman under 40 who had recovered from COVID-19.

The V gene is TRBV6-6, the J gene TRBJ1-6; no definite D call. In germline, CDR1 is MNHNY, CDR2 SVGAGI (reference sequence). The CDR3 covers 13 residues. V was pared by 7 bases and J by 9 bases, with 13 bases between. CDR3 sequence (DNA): TGTGCCAGCAAGAGCCAGGTTGGTTCACCCCTCCACTTT. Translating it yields CASKSQVGSPLHF.

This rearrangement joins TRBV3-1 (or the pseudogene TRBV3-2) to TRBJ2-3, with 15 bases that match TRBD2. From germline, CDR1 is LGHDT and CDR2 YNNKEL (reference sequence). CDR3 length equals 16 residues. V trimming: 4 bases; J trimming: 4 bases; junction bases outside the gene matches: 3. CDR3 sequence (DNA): TGTGCCAGCAGCCTGCGGACTAGCGGGGGGGCAGATACGCAGTATTTT. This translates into CASSLRTSGGADTQYF.

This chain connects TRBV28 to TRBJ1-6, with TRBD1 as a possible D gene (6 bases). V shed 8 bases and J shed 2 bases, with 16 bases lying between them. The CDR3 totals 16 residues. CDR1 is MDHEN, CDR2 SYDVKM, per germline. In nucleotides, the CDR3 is TGTGCCAGCGTCAGGGGCAGGGCCGCCTATAATTCACCCCTCCACTTT. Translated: CASVRGRAAYNSPLHF.

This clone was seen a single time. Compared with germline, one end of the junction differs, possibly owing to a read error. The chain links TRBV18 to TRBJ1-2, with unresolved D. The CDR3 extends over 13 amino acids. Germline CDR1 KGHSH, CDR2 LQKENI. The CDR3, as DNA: TGTGCCAGCTCACCATCCACCCGTTCTATTAGCCCGTTC. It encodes CASSPSTRSISPF.

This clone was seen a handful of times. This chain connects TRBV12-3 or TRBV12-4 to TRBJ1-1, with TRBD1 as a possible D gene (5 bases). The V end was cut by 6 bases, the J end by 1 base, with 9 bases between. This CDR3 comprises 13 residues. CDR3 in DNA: TGTGCCAGCAGCTGGGACTCGAACACTGAAGCTTTCTTT. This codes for CASSWDSNTEAFF.